This T cell receptor (beta chain) is from a study of cytomegalovirus exposure and HLA in healthy donors. The study's findings and limits: Beyond CMV serostatus, there was no information to go on about immune exposure.

On this clone itself: Antigen specificity is unknown.

Use of 60 Vbeta and 13 Jbeta primers characterized the PCR. TCRdb's table, derived via immunoSEQ multiplex PCR, lists solely in-frame clones and lacks some. The table records 100,000 to 150,000 clones, 75% to 85% of them present only once. The sequencing sample was made of PBMCs. This TCR came from a man aged 35 to 55 in good health and CMV-seronegative.

CDR3 nucleotide sequence: TGTGCCAGCAGCCCTACGGGGCTAGCGGGAGTCAATGAGCAGTTCTTC. This encodes CASSPTGLAGVNEQFF. The rearrangement uses TRBV7-9 and TRBJ2-1; 10 nucleotides align to TRBD2. The CDR3 totals 16 residues. V lost 5 bases and J lost 6; bases outside the gene matches: 10. Germline CDR1 SEHNR, CDR2 FQNEAQ (reference sequence).